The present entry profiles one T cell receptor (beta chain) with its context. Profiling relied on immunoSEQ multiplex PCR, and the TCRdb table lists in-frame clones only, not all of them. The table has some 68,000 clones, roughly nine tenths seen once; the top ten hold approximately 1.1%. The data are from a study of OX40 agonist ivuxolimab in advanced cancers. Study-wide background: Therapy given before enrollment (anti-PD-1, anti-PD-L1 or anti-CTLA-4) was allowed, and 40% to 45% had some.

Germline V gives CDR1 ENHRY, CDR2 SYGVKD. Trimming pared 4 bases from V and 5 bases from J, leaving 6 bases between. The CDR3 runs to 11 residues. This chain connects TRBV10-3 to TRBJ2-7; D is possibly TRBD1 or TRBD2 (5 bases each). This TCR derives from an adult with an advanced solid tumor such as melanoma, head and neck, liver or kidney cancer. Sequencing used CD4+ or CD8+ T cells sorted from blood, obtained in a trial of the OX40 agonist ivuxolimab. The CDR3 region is CAISGGDEQYF. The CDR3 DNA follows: TGTGCCATCAGTGGAGGGGACGAGCAGTACTTC.